This T cell receptor (beta chain) was captured in a study of T cell changes during pregnancy in multiple sclerosis. Some clones are missing from TCRdb's copy, which holds only in-frame ones; the method was immunoSEQ multiplex PCR. The sample has about 34,000 clones, around 90% seen once. The germline V gene has CDR1 SGHNT and CDR2 YYREEE (reference sequence). Trimming took off 4 bases at V and 7 bases at J, with 21 bases between the two ends. The CDR3 is made up of 15 amino acids. The sequenced sample was CD8+ T cells from peripheral blood mononuclear cells, obtained in the third trimester of pregnancy. This receptor was obtained from a female donor with multiple sclerosis, enrolled in a pregnancy study. This sequence joins TRBV5-4 and TRBJ2-7; D is possibly TRBD2 (5 bases). The CDR3 bases are TGTGCCAGCAGCGCCCTTGCCCTGGGATCGGGAGAGCAGTACTTC. The encoded protein is CASSALALGSGEQYF.